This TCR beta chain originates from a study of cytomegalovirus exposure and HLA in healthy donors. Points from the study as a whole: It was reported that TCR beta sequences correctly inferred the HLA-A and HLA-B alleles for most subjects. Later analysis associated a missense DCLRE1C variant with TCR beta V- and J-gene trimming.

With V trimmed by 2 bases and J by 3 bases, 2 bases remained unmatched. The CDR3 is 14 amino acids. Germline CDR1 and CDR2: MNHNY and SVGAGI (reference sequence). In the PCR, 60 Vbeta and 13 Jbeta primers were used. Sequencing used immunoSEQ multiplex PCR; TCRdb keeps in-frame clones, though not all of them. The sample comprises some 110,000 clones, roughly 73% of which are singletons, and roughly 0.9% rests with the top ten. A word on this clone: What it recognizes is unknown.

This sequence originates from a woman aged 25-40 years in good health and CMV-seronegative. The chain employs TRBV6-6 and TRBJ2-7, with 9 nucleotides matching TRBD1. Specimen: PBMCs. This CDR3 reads CASSYGQGNYEQYF. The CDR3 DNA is TGTGCCAGCAGTTACGGACAGGGGAACTACGAGCAGTACTTC.